Below, one T cell receptor beta chain is given with its context. This clone has only one observation. It lacks a known antigen. Base qualities are not provided; no much larger clone lies one nucleotide away. In the germline V gene, CDR1 corresponds to SGDLS and CDR2 to YYNGEE. V is cut by 7 bases and J by 5 bases, and the space between the germline ends is 16 bases. Measured from the cysteine to the phenylalanine, the CDR3 is 13 residues long. Only the CDR3 DNA stays, 39 bases, in frame from base 1. One collaborating source in Seattle enrolled patients during active infection and followed them longitudinally through the course of disease. Whole blood was collected in K2EDTA tubes by collaborating institutions according to the institutions' own protocols. Collaborator samples were shipped for TCRbeta analysis as frozen whole blood, isolated PBMCs, or DNA extracted from either sample type. TCRbeta CDR3 regions were amplified from genomic DNA by means of the immunoSEQ Assay, a bias-controlled multiplex PCR. In the authors' own workflow: Nucleated cell counts per sample were estimated from amplification of reference gene primers within the assay. To quantify the absolute abundance of each unique TCRbeta CDR3 rearrangement, sequence reads were collapsed and filtered. Productive Simpson clonality was computed per sample as the square root of Simpson's diversity index over productive rearrangements. As stored in TCRdb, this immuneACCESS dataset retains in-frame rearrangements with V and J assigned. A fraction of the clones does not appear; measured against another copy, unresolved V genes explain less than half of the discrepancy, and the remainder lacks a known reason. The V and J calls and clone size come from that table; D and trimming were worked out from the DNA. In this sample the table shows some 290,000 clones, about 90% of which occur a single time. In total, the top ten clones hold 2.5% to 3.5% of the sample.

This sample is part of a study of blood T cell repertoires in COVID-19 (dated by TCRdb to 2020 to 2021). About the full investigation: The collaborator samples originated in the United States, Italy and Spain and spanned the acute and convalescent phases of COVID-19. The prospective study material was composed of cDNA or gDNA derived from T cells, B-cell-depleted T cells, or PBMCs. The dataset comprised deeply sampled blood TCRbeta repertoires from subjects exposed to, actively infected with, or recovered from COVID-19. A freely available public database, intended as a resource for researchers studying the immune response to SARS-CoV-2, is where the repertoires were released. Samples came from the ongoing ImmuneRACE study (first 160 participants) plus 1,254 subjects from 6 global collaborators. The sample metadata nearly always contained a de-identified subject ID, COVID-19 status, age in years and sex. HLA class I and class II types, where available, came from metadata supplied by the sample provider rather than from assay-based typing.

Summary of the overall study and its limitations: Clinical and demographic metadata were provided uncurated, with the amount varying by source and participant.

This clonotype originated in a woman between 25 and 40 years old with COVID-19, enrolled during active disease. Sequenced material: peripheral blood. The V gene is TRBV9 and the J gene is TRBJ2-7; TRBD2 could be the D gene, as 6 bases match. In nucleotides, the sequence is TGTGCCAGCGGTGATCGTGGGGGGAACGAGCAGTACTTC. Its translation is CASGDRGGNEQYF.